The next 14 T cell receptor beta chains were all read from a single sample in a study of CD8+ T cells in alopecia areata. Sequencing templates came from extracted RNA that was reverse transcribed into cDNA. Profiling relied on immunoSEQ multiplex PCR, and the TCRdb table lists in-frame clones only, not all of them. The sample consists of more than 90,000 clones, 60% to 75% of them appearing once. Noted treatment: oral pan-JAK inhibitor, 5-10 mg twice daily. This specimen was CD8+ T cells sorted from blood, taken at week 4, from a patient treated with tofacitinib. The receptors derive from a human donor with alopecia areata.

This clone has more than one count but fewer than ten. This sequence joins TRBV11-1 and TRBJ1-6; D remains ambiguous. This CDR3 spans 14 amino acids. Deletions cut 8 bases from V and 1 base from J, with 9 bases between. CDR1 is SGHAT, CDR2 FQDESV, per germline (reference sequence). The CDR3 nucleotides read TGTGCCAGCGAGGACGGATCCTATAATTCACCCCTCCACTTT. Its translation: CASEDGSYNSPLHF.

V gene TRBV27 combines with J gene TRBJ2-1, with TRBD2 as a possible D gene (6 bases). From germline, CDR1 is MNHEY and CDR2 SMNVEV (reference sequence). The CDR3 consists of 16 residues. The V end lost 1 base, the J end lost 0 bases, and 10 bases lay between the germline ends. As DNA, the CDR3 is TGTGCCAGCAGTTTATTAGCGGTGAGCTCCTACAATGAGCAGTTCTTC. It codes for CASSLLAVSSYNEQFF.

This chain links TRBV2 with TRBJ2-7, with D maybe TRBD1 (6 bases). Per the germline V gene, CDR1 is SNHLY and CDR2 is FYNNEI. The CDR3 is 15 amino acids. Trimming removed 3 bases from V and 6 bases from J, with 18 bases in between. This CDR3 is CASSEGRQVAIEQYF. CDR3 DNA sequence: TGTGCCAGCAGTGAGGGTCGACAGGTGGCGATCGAGCAGTACTTC.

This clone was seen a single time. V is TRBV4-1 and J is TRBJ2-1; tentative D call: TRBD1 (5 bases). The CDR3 has 14 amino acids. V was cut by 1 base and J by 6 bases, with 10 bases left in between. Per the germline V gene, CDR1 is MGHRA and CDR2 is YSYEKL. In DNA, the CDR3 is TGCGCCAGCAGCCAAGGAGCAGGGCCCAATGAGCAGTTCTTC. Protein sequence: CASSQGAGPNEQFF.

CDR3 sequence (DNA): TGTGCCAGCAGTAAAGGGCACCCTAGCAATCAGCCCCAGCATTTT. It is translated as CASSKGHPSNQPQHF. The chain has TRBV28 and TRBJ1-5; D is undetermined. This CDR3 has 15 residues. V was pared by 5 bases and J by 0 bases, with 11 bases between. CDR1 is MDHEN and CDR2 is SYDVKM in the germline V gene.

The chain joins TRBV30 to TRBJ1-2; 7 bases are a match to TRBD1. The J segment lost 0 bases and the V segment lost 7 bases, leaving 5 bases of the junction unmatched. Germline V gene data show CDR1 as GTSNPN and CDR2 as SVGIG (reference sequence). The CDR3 is made up of 13 amino acids. DNA for the CDR3: TGTGCCTTGCGACAGGGAGCTAACTATGGCTACACCTTC. Amino acids: CALRQGANYGYTF. The full variable domain, rest sourced from reference TRBV30 and TRBJ1-2, is SQTIHQWPATLVQPVGSPLSLECTVEGTSNPNLYWYRQAAGRGLQLLFYSVGIGQISSEVPQNLSASRPQDRQFILSSKKLLLSDSGFYLCALRQGANYGYTFGSGTRLTVV.

A few counts support this clone. The chain is built from TRBV7-2 and TRBJ2-7; the D is unclear. Germline loops: CDR1 SGHTA, CDR2 FQGNSA. V lost 0 bases and J lost 1, with 7 bases in between. The CDR3 runs to 14 residues. CDR3 in amino acids: CASSLAAPSYEQYF. The CDR3 DNA reads TGTGCCAGCAGCTTAGCCGCTCCGTCCTACGAGCAGTACTTC.

The J gene is TRBJ1-5, the V gene TRBV2, with TRBD1 matching over 7 bases. The CDR3 consists of 15 residues. Per the germline V gene, CDR1 is SNHLY and CDR2 is FYNNEI. The ends lost 3 bases at V and 6 bases at J; junction bases unmatched: 8. As DNA, the CDR3 is TGTGCCAGCAGTGACACAGGGGAAAGGAGTCAGCCCCAGCATTTT. Protein sequence: CASSDTGERSQPQHF.

This chain uses TRBV9 with TRBJ1-1, with 10 bases identical to TRBD1. CDR1 and CDR2 from the germline V gene are SGDLS and YYNGEE. The CDR3 contains 14 residues. V was pared by 0 bases and J by 4 bases, with 0 bases of the junction left unmatched. CDR3 DNA sequence: TGTGCCAGCAGCGTAGGGGACAGGGGCACTGAAGCTTTCTTT. It translates to CASSVGDRGTEAFF.

This clone was detected only a few times. At one end the junction does not follow the germline gene, possibly because of a read error. The rearrangement joins TRBV29-1 to TRBJ2-2, with TRBD1 matching over 10 bases. Germline V gives CDR1 SQVTM, CDR2 ANQGSEA. The CDR3 contains 10 residues. The CDR3 loop reads CSVWTGGLFF. DNA for the CDR3: TGCAGCGTTTGGACAGGGGGGCTGTTTTTT.

The gene calls are TRBV25-1 and TRBJ2-1; 8 bases fit TRBD2. The ends lost 4 bases at V and 9 bases at J; junction bases unmatched: 8. The CDR3 contains 14 residues. The germline V gene has CDR1 MGHDK and CDR2 SYGVNS. Written as DNA, the CDR3 is TGTGCCAGCAGTGTAATAGCGGGACCCCTTGAGCAGTTCTTC. It yields the protein CASSVIAGPLEQFF.

The chain uses TRBV28 and TRBJ1-2; D is unclear. Per the germline V gene, CDR1 is MDHEN and CDR2 is SYDVKM. The CDR3 is 13 residues long. Trimming removed 1 base from V and 6 bases from J, with 9 bases in between. The CDR3, as DNA: TGTGCCAGCAGTTTATCCCGGGTCCATGGCTACACCTTC. Translating it yields CASSLSRVHGYTF.

This clone was found once. The rearrangement links TRBV6-4 to TRBJ1-1; no firm D call. Germline V gene data show CDR1 as MRHNA and CDR2 as SNTAGT. This CDR3 contains 13 residues. The V end lost 2 bases, the J end lost 1 base, and 5 bases lay between the germline ends. CDR3: CASSDIPNTEAFF. The CDR3 DNA reads as TGTGCCAGCAGTGACATACCGAACACTGAAGCTTTCTTT.

The rearrangement links TRBV29-1 to TRBJ1-1; possibly TRBD1 for D (5 bases). The CDR3 sequence is 15 residues long. Germline values: CDR1 SQVTM, CDR2 ANQGSEA. The V and J ends lost 2 bases and 0 bases respectively, with 13 bases between them. The CDR3 nucleotides are TGCAGCGTTGAAAGTAGGGAGGGGATGAACACTGAAGCTTTCTTT. Amino acids: CSVESREGMNTEAFF.